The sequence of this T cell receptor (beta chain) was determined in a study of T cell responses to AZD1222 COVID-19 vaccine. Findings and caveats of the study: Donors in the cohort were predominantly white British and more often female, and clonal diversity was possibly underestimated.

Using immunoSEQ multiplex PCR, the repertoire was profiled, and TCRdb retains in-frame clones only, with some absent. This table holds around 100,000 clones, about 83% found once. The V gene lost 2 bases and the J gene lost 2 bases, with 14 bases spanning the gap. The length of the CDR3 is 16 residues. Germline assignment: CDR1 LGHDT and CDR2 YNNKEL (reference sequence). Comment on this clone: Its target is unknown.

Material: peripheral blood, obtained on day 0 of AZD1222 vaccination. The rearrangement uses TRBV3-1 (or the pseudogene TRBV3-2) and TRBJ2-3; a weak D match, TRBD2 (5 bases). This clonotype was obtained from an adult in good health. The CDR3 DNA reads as TGTGCCAGCAGCCAACCACGGGGAATCATCACAGATACGCAGTATTTT. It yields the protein CASSQPRGIITDTQYF.